This T cell receptor beta chain is drawn from a study of blood T cell repertoires in COVID-19. Sequencing was performed with immunoSEQ multiplex PCR; in TCRdb, only in-frame clones are kept and a portion is missing. The sample includes 15,000 or so clones, around 70% seen only once; the top ten take roughly 13%. Details on this clone: Its ends do not fully match the called genes, so a read error is possible.

CDR3 length: 12 amino acids. Germline V gene sequence: CDR1 LNHNV, CDR2 YYDKDF (reference sequence). This TCR derives from a man aged 55 to 70 with acute or convalescent COVID-19. Sequencing was done on a sample of peripheral blood. The chain recombines TRBV15 with TRBJ2-7; no clear D gene. The CDR3 sequence is CATSRAEETPNF. The CDR3, as DNA: TGTGCCACCAGCAGAGCCGAAGAGACACCAAACTTC.